This TCR beta chain was captured in a study of blood T cell repertoires in COVID-19 (dated by TCRdb to between 2020 and 2021). Study-level background: Samples from collaborators originated in the United States, Italy and Spain and spanned both the acute and convalescent phases of COVID-19. The repertoires were made available in a free public database intended to serve as a resource for research on the immune response to SARS-CoV-2. The samples were drawn from two sources: the first 160 participants of the ongoing ImmuneRACE study, and 950 to 1,500 subjects contributed by 6 global collaborators. Nearly every sample came with metadata listing a de-identified subject ID, COVID-19 status, age in years and sex. The dataset comprised deeply sampled blood TCRbeta repertoires from subjects exposed to, actively infected with, or recovered from COVID-19. The material from the prospective study consisted of cDNA or gDNA derived from T cells, B-cell-depleted T cells, or PBMCs. Where available, HLA class I and class II types were obtained from metadata supplied by the sample provider rather than from assay-based typing. Findings and caveats that apply to the study as a whole: How much clinical and demographic metadata was included differed by source and by participant, and the metadata was provided uncurated.

TCRbeta CDR3 regions were amplified from genomic DNA by means of the immunoSEQ Assay, a bias-controlled multiplex PCR. Per the original workflow: Nucleated cell counts per sample were estimated from amplification of reference gene primers within the assay. Sequence reads were collapsed and filtered to measure the absolute abundance of every unique TCRbeta CDR3 rearrangement. For each sample, productive Simpson clonality was calculated by taking the square root of Simpson's diversity index across productive rearrangements. TCRdb provides this immuneACCESS table in a form limited to in-frame rearrangements. Some clones are lacking; in checked studies, under half of them reflect an unresolved V gene, and why the rest are absent is not known. Clone size and the V and J calls come from that table; the DNA yielded D and trimming. For this sample the table gives some 270,000 clones, of which roughly 85% were detected only once. The top ten constitute roughly 4% of the sample.

From the cysteine up to the phenylalanine, the CDR3 has a length of 14 residues. Only the CDR3 portion is preserved as DNA: 42 bases, with reading frame beginning at the first base. The junction shows trimming of 3 bases on V and 4 bases on J, plus 11 bases between the germline ends. The CDR1 and CDR2 encoded by the germline V gene (reference sequence) are LNHDA and SQIVND. In the prospective study, participants were roughly 18 to 95 years old, resided in about two dozen geographic areas of the United States, and were enrolled through a virtual design. In the prospective study, cohorts were assigned on the basis of participant-reported clinical history obtained from a screening survey and a study questionnaire. Recovered participants in ImmuneRACE Cohort 3 were defined by two consecutive negative NP/OP PCR tests, clearance by a healthcare professional, or resolution of symptoms. Each participant in the prospective study had whole blood, serum and a nasopharyngeal or oropharyngeal swab collected by mobile phlebotomists. Over a roughly 2-month period, participants in the prospective study had the option of providing additional blood draws and questionnaires. Blood samples from the prospective study were shipped frozen or at room temperature prior to DNA extraction.

Turning to this clone: Its antigen target is currently unknown. It has no much larger one-base neighbor in the sample; base qualities were not kept. In the same sample, other DNA sequences code for this CDR3.

The V and J genes are TRBV19 and TRBJ2-3, with TRBD2 perhaps the D gene, on 7 matching bases. The receptor comes from a woman aged 25-40 years who had recovered from COVID-19. Specimen: PBMCs or T cells enriched from blood (not recorded which). In nucleotides, the sequence is TGTGCCAGTAGTATTCCGGGGGGCGCAGATACGCAGTATTTT. Its coded protein is CASSIPGGADTQYF.